This T cell receptor beta chain was documented in a study of radiotherapy plus CTLA-4 blockade in lung cancer (dated by TCRdb to the late 2010s). Concerning the study at large: Objective responses occurred in more than 15% of enrolled patients, and 30% to 35% achieved disease control. What the research found in general, with its limitations: TCR clones derived from tumors expanded in peripheral blood after treatment with radiotherapy and ipilimumab. Increased serum interferon-beta after radiation, together with early dynamic changes in blood T cell clones, were reported to be the strongest predictors of response.

In the case of this clone: Its antigen specificity is not known. Per-nucleotide qualities are absent, and no much larger clonotype sits a single base away.

The CDR3 sequence holds 15 residues, the cysteine and phenylalanine included. Solely the CDR3 DNA is kept, with 45 bases framed from the first base. The junction shows trimming of 1 base on V and 6 bases on J, plus 16 bases between the germline ends. CDR1 and CDR2 are read off the germline V gene (reference sequence) as LNHDA and SQIVND. In this study, focal radiation therapy paired with CTLA-4 blockade (ipilimumab) was tested in patients who had chemo-refractory metastatic non-small-cell lung cancer. Libraries were made using the immunoSEQ multiplex PCR assay. TCRdb limited this immuneACCESS table to in-frame rearrangements with V and J called. A share of clones is missing; checked studies link under half to unresolved V genes, and the rest is unexplained. This sample is represented by 30,000 or so clones; 70% to 75% of them were singletons. Under 5% of the sample belongs to the ten largest clones.

This TCR derives from a human donor with non-small cell lung cancer whose response to radiotherapy plus ipilimumab could not be evaluated. The sample was peripheral blood, taken from a patient treated with radiotherapy plus ipilimumab. Recombination connected TRBV19 to TRBJ2-7; the D gene is possibly TRBD2, with 5 bases matching. The DNA sequence is as follows: TGTGCCAGTAGTATAGGACGGGAATTGGGATCCGAGCAGTACTTC. It translates to CASSIGRELGSEQYF.